One T cell receptor beta chain is described in this entry. No antigen is known for it. The time point here: patch test 2, 6 weeks after DPC sensitization. Treatment specified: therapeutic diphenylcyclopropenone sensitization with weekly scalp DPC. This entry comes from a study of human T cells and chemical hapten exposure. General study results and limits: Clustering by CDR3 similarity yielded significantly more large clusters from expanded TCRs than controls.

This CDR3 region has 15 residues. V lost 2 bases and J lost 6, with 14 bases in between. Per germline, CDR1 MNHEY and CDR2 SVGAGI. From the RACE reads, TCRdb called clonotypes with MiXCR, one entry per CDR3 protein. There are 65,000 to 100,000 distinct CDR3 sequences in the sample; approximately 7% occur only once, and 1% to 1.5% lies in the top ten. The TCR originated in a woman in her twenties or thirties with alopecia areata. Some clones in this sample may be carry-over from other donors' samples. The source material was whole blood, sampled in connection with sensitization to the hapten diphenylcyclopropenone (DPC). The chain carries TRBV6-5 and TRBJ1-5, with D possibly being TRBD1 (6 bases). The CDR3 sequence: CASSYAGVGGQPQHF. CDR3 DNA: TGTGCCAGCAGTTACGCCGGGGTAGGGGGTCAGCCCCAGCATTTT.